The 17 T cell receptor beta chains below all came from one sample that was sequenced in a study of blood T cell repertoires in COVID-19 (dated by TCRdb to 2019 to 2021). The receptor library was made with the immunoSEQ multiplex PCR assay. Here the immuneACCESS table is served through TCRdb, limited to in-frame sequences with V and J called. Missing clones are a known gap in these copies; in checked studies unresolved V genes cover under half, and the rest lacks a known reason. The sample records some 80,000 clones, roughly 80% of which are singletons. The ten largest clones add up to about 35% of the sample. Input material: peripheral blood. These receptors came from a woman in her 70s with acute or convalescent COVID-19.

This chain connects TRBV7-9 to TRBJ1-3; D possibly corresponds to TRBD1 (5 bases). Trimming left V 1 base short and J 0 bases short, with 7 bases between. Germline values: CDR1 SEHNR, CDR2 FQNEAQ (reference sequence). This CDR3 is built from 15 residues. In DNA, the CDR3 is TGTGCCAGCAGCTTAGATACAGGCTCTGGAAACACCATATATTTT. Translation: CASSLDTGSGNTIYF. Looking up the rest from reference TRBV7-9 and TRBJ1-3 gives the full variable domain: DTGVSQNPRHKITKRGQNVTFRCDPISEHNRLYWYRQTLGQGPEFLTYFQNEAQLEKSRLLSDRFSAERPKGSFSTLEIQRTEQGDSAMYLCASSLDTGSGNTIYFGEGSWLTVV.

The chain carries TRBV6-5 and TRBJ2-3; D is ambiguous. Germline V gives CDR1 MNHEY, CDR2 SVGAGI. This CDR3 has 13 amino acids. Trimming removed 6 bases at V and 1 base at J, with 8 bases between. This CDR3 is CASRRLGTDTQYF. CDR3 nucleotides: TGTGCCAGCAGGAGACTCGGCACAGATACGCAGTATTTT.

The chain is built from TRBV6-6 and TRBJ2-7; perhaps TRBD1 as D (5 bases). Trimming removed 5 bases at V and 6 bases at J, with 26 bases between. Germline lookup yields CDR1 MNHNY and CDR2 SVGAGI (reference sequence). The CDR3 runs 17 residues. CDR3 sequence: CASSLGRIDSRPTEQYF. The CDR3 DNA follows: TGTGCCAGCAGTCTCGGTCGGATAGACAGCCGCCCCACCGAGCAGTACTTC.

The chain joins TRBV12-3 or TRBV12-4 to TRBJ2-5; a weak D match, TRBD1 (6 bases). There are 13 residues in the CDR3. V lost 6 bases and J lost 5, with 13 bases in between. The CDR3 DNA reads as TGTGCCAGCAGGGACAGTGGCATTGAGACCCAGTACTTC. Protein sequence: CASRDSGIETQYF.

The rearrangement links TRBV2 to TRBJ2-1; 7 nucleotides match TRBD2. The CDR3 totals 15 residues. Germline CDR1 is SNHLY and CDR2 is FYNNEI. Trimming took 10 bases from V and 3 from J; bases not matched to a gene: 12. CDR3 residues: CAISKGASGYNEQFF. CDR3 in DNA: TGTGCCATCTCGAAAGGGGCTAGCGGCTACAATGAGCAGTTCTTC.

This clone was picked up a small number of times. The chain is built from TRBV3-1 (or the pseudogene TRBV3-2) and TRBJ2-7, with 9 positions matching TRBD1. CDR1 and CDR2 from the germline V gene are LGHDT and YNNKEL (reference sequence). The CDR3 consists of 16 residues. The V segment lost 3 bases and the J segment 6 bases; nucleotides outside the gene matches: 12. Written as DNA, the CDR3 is TGTGCCAGCAGCCATCTCACCGGGACAGGGAAAGCCGAGCAGTACTTC. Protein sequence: CASSHLTGTGKAEQYF.

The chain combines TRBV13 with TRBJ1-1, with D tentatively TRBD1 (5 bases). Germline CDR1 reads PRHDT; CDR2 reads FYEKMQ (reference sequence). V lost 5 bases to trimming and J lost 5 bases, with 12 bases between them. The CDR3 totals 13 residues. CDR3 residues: CASSTQGLTEAFF. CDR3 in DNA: TGTGCCAGCAGCACTCAGGGACTGACTGAAGCTTTCTTT.

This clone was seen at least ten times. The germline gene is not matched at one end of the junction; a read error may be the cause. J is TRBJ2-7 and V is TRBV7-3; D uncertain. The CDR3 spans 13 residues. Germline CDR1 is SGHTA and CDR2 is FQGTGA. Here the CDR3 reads CASSLTAAYEQYF. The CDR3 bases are TGTGCCAGCAGCCTAACAGCTGCCTACGAGCAGTACTTC.

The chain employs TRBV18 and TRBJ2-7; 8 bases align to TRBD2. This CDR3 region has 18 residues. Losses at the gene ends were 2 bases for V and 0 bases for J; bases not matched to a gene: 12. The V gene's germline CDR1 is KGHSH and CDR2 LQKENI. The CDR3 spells CASSPWTGGAAISYEQYF. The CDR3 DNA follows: TGTGCCAGCTCACCATGGACCGGGGGGGCGGCTATCTCCTACGAGCAGTACTTC.

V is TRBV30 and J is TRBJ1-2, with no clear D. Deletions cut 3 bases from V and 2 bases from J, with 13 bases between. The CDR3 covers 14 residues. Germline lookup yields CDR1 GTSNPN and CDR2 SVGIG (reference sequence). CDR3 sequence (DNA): TGTGCCTGGAGCAGGATTCGGTCCAACTATGGCTACACCTTC. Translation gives CAWSRIRSNYGYTF.

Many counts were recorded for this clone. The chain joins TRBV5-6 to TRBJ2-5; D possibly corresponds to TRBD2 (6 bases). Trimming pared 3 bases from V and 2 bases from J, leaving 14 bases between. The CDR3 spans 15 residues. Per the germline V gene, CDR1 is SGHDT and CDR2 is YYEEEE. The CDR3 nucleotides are TGTGCCAGCAGCTGGGGGGATCGCTCTCAAGAGACCCAGTACTTC. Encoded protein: CASSWGDRSQETQYF.

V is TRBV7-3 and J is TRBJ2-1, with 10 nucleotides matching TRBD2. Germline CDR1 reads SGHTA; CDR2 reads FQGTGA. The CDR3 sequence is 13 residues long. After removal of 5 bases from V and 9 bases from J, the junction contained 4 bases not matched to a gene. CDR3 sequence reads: CASSPSGRAEQFF. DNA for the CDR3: TGTGCCAGCAGCCCGAGCGGGAGGGCTGAGCAGTTCTTC.

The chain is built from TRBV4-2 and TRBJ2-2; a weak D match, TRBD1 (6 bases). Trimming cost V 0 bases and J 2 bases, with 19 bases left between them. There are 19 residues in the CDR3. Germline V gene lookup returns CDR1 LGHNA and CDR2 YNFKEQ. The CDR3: CASSQEKGDWTGNTGELFF. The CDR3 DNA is TGTGCCAGCAGCCAAGAAAAGGGGGATTGGACGGGTAACACCGGGGAGCTGTTTTTT.

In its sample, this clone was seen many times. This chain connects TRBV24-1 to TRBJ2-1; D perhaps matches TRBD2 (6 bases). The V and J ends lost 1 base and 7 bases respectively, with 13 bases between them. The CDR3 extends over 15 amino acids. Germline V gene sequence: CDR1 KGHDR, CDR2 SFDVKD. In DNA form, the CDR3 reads TGTGCCACCAGTGATTTTGCGGGAACGTTGAATGAGCAGTTCTTC. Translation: CATSDFAGTLNEQFF.

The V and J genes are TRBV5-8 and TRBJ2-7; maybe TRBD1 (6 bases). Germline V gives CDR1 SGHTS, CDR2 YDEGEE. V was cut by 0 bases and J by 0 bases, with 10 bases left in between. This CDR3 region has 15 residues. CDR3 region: CASSLVGQPSYEQYF. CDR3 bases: TGTGCCAGCAGCTTGGTTGGACAGCCCTCCTACGAGCAGTACTTC.

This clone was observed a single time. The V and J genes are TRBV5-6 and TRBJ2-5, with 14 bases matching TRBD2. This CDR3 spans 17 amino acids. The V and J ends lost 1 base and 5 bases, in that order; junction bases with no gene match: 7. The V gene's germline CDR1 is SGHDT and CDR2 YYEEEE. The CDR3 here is CASSLTGLAGVEETQYF. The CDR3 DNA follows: TGTGCCAGCAGCTTGACGGGACTAGCGGGAGTTGAGGAGACCCAGTACTTC.

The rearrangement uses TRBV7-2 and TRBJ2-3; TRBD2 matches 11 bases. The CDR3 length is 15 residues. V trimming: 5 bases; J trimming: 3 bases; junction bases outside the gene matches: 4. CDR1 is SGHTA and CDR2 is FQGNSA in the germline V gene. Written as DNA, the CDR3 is TGTGCCAGCAGCCAGCTAGCGGGAGGTACAGATACGCAGTATTTT. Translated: CASSQLAGGTDTQYF.